This paragraph covers one TCR beta chain sequence. Antigen specificity is unknown. The time point: newly diagnosed GD, antithyroid drugs for less than 3 months. Preparation of the TCR library used RNA extracted from PBMCs. This sample is drawn from a study of regulatory T cells in long-lasting Graves disease. Study conclusions and caveats: Among samples with persistent disease, TRBV28, TRBJ1-2 and TRBJ2-5 were favored.

Libraries of TCR beta came from iRepertoire HTBI primers plus Arm-PCR of CDR3 regions. Using its own MiXCR run on the multiplex PCR reads, TCRdb lists one record per CDR3 protein. The repertoire consists of roughly 520,000 distinct CDR3 sequences, with around 12% occurring once and the leading ten covering over 7%. The CDR3 sequence is 13 residues long. Trimming removed 5 bases at V and 3 bases at J, with 10 bases between. Separately, the same data were catalogued under a study of T cells in Graves' hyperthyroidism and ophthalmopathy.

The starting material was peripheral blood mononuclear cells (PBMCs), obtained at new diagnosis, from a patient treated with antithyroid drugs. The J gene is TRBJ1-2, the V gene TRBV12-3 or TRBV12-4; D is unclear. This TCR came from a woman aged 30 to 39 with Graves disease. The CDR3 sequence: CASSPQIHYGYTF. CDR3 DNA sequence: TGTGCCAGCAGTCCTCAAATCCACTATGGCTACACCTTC.